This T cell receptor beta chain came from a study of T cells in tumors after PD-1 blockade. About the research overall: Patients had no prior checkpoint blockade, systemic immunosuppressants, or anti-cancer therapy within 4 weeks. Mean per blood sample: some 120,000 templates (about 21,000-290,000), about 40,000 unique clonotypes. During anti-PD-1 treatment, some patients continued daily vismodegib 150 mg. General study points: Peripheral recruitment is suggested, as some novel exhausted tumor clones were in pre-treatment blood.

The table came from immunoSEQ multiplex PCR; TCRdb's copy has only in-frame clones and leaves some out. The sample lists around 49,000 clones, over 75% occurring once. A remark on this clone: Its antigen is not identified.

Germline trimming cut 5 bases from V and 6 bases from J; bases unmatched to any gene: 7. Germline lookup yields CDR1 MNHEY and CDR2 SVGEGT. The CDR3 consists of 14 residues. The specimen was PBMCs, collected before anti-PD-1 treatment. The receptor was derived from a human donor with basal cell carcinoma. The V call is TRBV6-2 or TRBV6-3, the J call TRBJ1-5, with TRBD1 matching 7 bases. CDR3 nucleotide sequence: TGTGCCAGCAGTCCGAGGGGGCTCAGTCAGCCCCAGCATTTT. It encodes CASSPRGLSQPQHF.